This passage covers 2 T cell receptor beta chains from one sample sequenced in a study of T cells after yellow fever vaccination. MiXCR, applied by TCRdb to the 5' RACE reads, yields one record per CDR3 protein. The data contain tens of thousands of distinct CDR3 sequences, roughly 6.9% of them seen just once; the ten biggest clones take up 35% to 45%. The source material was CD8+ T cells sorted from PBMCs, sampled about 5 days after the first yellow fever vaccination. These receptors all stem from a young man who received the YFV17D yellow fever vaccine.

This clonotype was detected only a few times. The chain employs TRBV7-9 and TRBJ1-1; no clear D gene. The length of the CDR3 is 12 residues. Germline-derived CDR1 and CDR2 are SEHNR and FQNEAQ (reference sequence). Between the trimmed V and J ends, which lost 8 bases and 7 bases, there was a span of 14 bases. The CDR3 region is CASGVLGNEAFF. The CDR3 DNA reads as TGTGCCAGCGGCGTCCTAGGGAATGAAGCTTTCTTT.

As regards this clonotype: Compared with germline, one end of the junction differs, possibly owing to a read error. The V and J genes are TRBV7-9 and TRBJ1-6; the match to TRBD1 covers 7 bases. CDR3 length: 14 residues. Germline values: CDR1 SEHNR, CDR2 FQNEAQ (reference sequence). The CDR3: CAGSQGQRNSPLHF. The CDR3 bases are TGTGCCGGCAGCCAGGGACAGCGCAATTCACCCCTCCACTTT.